Listed below are T cell receptor beta chains from one sample, sequenced in a study of blood T cell repertoires in COVID-19. Clones were read by immunoSEQ multiplex PCR, and TCRdb kept only the in-frame ones, dropping some. The table lists around 300,000 clones, 75% to 90% of them singletons. The source material was peripheral blood. All receptors come from a woman in her forties or fifties with COVID-19, enrolled during active disease. Both conserved end residues are part of each CDR3. A D gene is named only where the DNA matches it firmly. Clone size appears in some rows only: once, few, many, or a class for an expanded clone.

j_gene | abundance | len | v_gene | d_gene | CDR3nt | CDR3aa
TRBJ1-2 | NA | 14 | TRBV12-2 | NA | TGTGCAAGTCGCTTAGCACTTAGCCACTATGGCTACACCTTC | CASRLALSHYGYTF
TRBJ2-2 | NA | 15 | TRBV18 | TRBD2 | TGTGCCAGCTCACCCCGACTAGCGGAGGACCGGGAGCTGTTTTTT | CASSPRLAEDRELFF
TRBJ2-3 | NA | 16 | TRBV11-2 | TRBD1 | TGTGCCAGCAGCTTAGGGGGACAGGGTGGATCCTACGCGCAGTATTTT | CASSLGGQGGSYAQYF
TRBJ2-7 | NA | 14 | TRBV10-1 | TRBD1 | TGCGCCAGCAGCCCCGGGACAGGGGGCTACGAGCAGTACTTC | CASSPGTGGYEQYF
TRBJ1-3 | NA | 12 | TRBV5-5 | NA | TGTGCCAGCACCGGGGAGGCAAACACCATATATTTT | CASTGEANTIYF
TRBJ2-7 | NA | 13 | TRBV16 | TRBD1 | TGTGCCAGCAGCCCGACAGGGAACTACGAGCAGTACTTC | CASSPTGNYEQYF
TRBJ1-1 | NA | 12 | TRBV19 | NA | TGTGCCAGTGGAGAGAGTCGATATGAAGCTTTCTTT | CASGESRYEAFF
TRBJ1-2 | NA | 14 | TRBV28 | NA | TGTGCCAGCAGTTTATTAATATCTAACTATGGCTACACCTTC | CASSLLISNYGYTF
TRBJ2-1 | NA | 16 | TRBV5-1 | TRBD2 | TGCGCCAGCAGCTTTAGCGGGAGGGCCACCTACAATGAGCAGTTCTTC | CASSFSGRATYNEQFF
TRBJ2-1 | NA | 15 | TRBV24-1 | TRBD2 | TGTGCCACCAAAGGGACTAGCGGGATGATGAATGAGCAGTTCTTC | CATKGTSGMMNEQFF
TRBJ2-7 | NA | 18 | TRBV19 | TRBD2 | TGTGCCAGAACCGGGACAGGGGATCCCTGCGGACTAGCGGGAGAGCAGTACTTC | CARTGTGDPCGLAGEQYF
TRBJ1-5 | NA | 19 | TRBV21-1 | NA | TGTGCCAGCAGCAAATCGGTTGGGACAGGGCGGAGAGGCAATCAGCCCCAGCATTTT | CASSKSVGTGRRGNQPQHF
TRBJ2-2 | NA | 14 | TRBV30 | NA | TGTGCCTGGAGAAGGTCAGGTAAAACCGGGGAGCTGTTTTTT | CAWRRSGKTGELFF
TRBJ2-1 | once | 17 | TRBV4-3 | TRBD2 | TGCGCCAGCAGCCAAGAATCAAGCGGGGCTTCCTACAATGAGCAGTTCTTC | CASSQESSGASYNEQFF
TRBJ2-1 | NA | 15 | TRBV19 | NA | TGTGCCAGTAGTCCCCAAGGGGCACCCTACAATGAGCAGTTCTTC | CASSPQGAPYNEQFF
TRBJ1-6 | NA | 18 | TRBV28 | TRBD1 | TGTGCCAGCAGTTTATGGACAGGGGCCAGCTCCTATAATTCACCCCTCCACTTT | CASSLWTGASSYNSPLHF
TRBJ2-1 | few | 14 | TRBV5-8 | TRBD2 | TGTGCCAGCAAGCTCGGGGGACTAAGCAATGAGCAGTTCTTC | CASKLGGLSNEQFF
TRBJ2-3 | NA | 15 | TRBV9 | NA | TGTGCCAGCAGCGTCGACAGTAGAGCCACAGATACGCAGTATTTT | CASSVDSRATDTQYF
TRBJ2-7 | once | 13 | TRBV15 | NA | TGTGCCACCAGCAGAGAGACTAGTTACGAGCAGTACTTC | CATSRETSYEQYF
TRBJ2-3 | NA | 14 | TRBV5-1 | TRBD2 | TGCGCCAGCAGACAGGCGGGAGAGTCAGATACGCAGTATTTT | CASRQAGESDTQYF
TRBJ2-7 | NA | 18 | TRBV27 | TRBD2 | TGTGCCAGCAGTTCCCTTCGGACTAGCGGGAGGGCCGGCTACGAGCAGTACTTC | CASSSLRTSGRAGYEQYF
TRBJ1-1 | NA | 14 | TRBV4-2 | NA | TGTGCCAGCAGCCTTCCTGGGCAGGCCACTGAAGCTTTCTTT | CASSLPGQATEAFF
TRBJ2-3 | NA | 16 | TRBV24-1 | TRBD2 | TGTGCCACCAGTGGACCTAGCGGGGGACCTACAGATACGCAGTATTTT | CATSGPSGGPTDTQYF
TRBJ2-7 | NA | 15 | TRBV5-1 | NA | TGCGCCAGCAGCTTGGCACAGGCAGGCTCCTACGAGCAGTACTTC | CASSLAQAGSYEQYF
TRBJ2-7 | NA | 13 | TRBV7-3 | NA | TGTGCCAGCAGCTCCACTCAATTCGGCGAGCAGTACTTC | CASSSTQFGEQYF
TRBJ2-3 | once | 14 | TRBV5-4 | TRBD2 | TGTGCCAGCAGCCTAGCGGGAGGTTTCGATACGCAGTATTTT | CASSLAGGFDTQYF
TRBJ2-7 | once | 11 | TRBV6-2/TRBV6-3 | NA | TGTGCCAGCAGTCACTCCTACGAGCAGTACTTC | CASSHSYEQYF
TRBJ2-7 | NA | 14 | TRBV2 | NA | TGTGCCAGCTTTAGAGGGTCCCACTCCTACGAGCAGTACTTC | CASFRGSHSYEQYF
TRBJ2-5 | NA | 11 | TRBV4-1 | NA | TGCGCCAGCAGCCAAGCCGGGACCCAGTACTTC | CASSQAGTQYF
TRBJ2-3 | NA | 16 | TRBV7-2 | NA | TGTGCCAGCAGCTTGCGGCAAATTTCACGCACAGATACGCAGTATTTT | CASSLRQISRTDTQYF
TRBJ1-2 | NA | 15 | TRBV5-1 | NA | TGCGCCAGCAGAAATCCCTCAGGGTTAATCTATGGCTACACCTTC | CASRNPSGLIYGYTF
TRBJ2-1 | NA | 18 | TRBV4-2 | TRBD2 | TGTGCCAGCAGCCAAGGATCTTCTAGCGGGAGAGTCTACAATGAGCAGTTCTTC | CASSQGSSSGRVYNEQFF
TRBJ2-2 | NA | 16 | TRBV27 | TRBD1 | TGTGCCAGCAGACAAGCCGGGACAGCCAAGACCGGGGAGCTGTTTTTT | CASRQAGTAKTGELFF
TRBJ1-2 | few | 14 | TRBV9 | NA | TGTGCCAGCAGCGAGCAGACAGGATTAGGTGGCTACACCTTC | CASSEQTGLGGYTF
TRBJ1-1 | NA | 17 | TRBV6-2/TRBV6-3 | TRBD1 | TGTGCCAGCACCCCGGCCCGGACAGGGGGCATGACCACTGAAGCTTTCTTT | CASTPARTGGMTTEAFF
TRBJ2-2 | NA | 15 | TRBV19 | TRBD2 | TGTGCCAGTAGTATGGCGGGAGGAGGGACCGGGGAGCTGTTTTTT | CASSMAGGGTGELFF
TRBJ1-5 | NA | 16 | TRBV18 | NA | TGTGCCAGCTCACCACCGGGGGGGGGCGCACGGCAGCCCCAGCATTTT | CASSPPGGGARQPQHF
TRBJ1-1 | NA | 14 | TRBV23-1 | TRBD1 | TGCGCCAGCAGTCAACTCCTCGACAGGGCGGAAGCTTTCTTT | CASSQLLDRAEAFF
TRBJ2-3 | NA | 17 | TRBV9 | TRBD2 | TGTGCCAGCAGCCCGAGCGGGAGGGCCGGAGGGCCAGATACGCAGTATTTT | CASSPSGRAGGPDTQYF
TRBJ2-3 | NA | 14 | TRBV7-7 | TRBD1 | TGTGCTAGCAGCGTGGACAGGGTGGCAGATACGCAGTATTTT | CASSVDRVADTQYF
TRBJ1-5 | once | 15 | TRBV24-1 | TRBD1 | TGTGCCACCAGCCCCAGGGGGGTCAGCAATCAGCCCCAGCATTTT | CATSPRGVSNQPQHF